This T cell receptor (beta chain) was profiled in a study of blood T cell repertoires in COVID-19. Background on the study: From the United States, Italy and Spain came samples of acute and convalescent COVID-19.

Only in-frame clones appear in the TCRdb table, and some are missing; sequencing was by immunoSEQ multiplex PCR. The table shows 120,000 or so clones, with approximately 71% occurring only once. Sequenced input: peripheral blood. This TCR was sampled from a human donor in a cohort sampled during active COVID-19.

The CDR3, as DNA: TGTGCCAGCAGCTTACGGGGACTTAGAAACGAGCAGTACTTC. Translating gives CASSLRGLRNEQYF. V and J are TRBV11-3 and TRBJ2-7; TRBD2 might be the D (6 bases). The V end was cut by 2 bases, the J end by 5 bases, with 13 bases between. The CDR3 extends over 14 amino acids. The V gene's germline CDR1 is SGHNT and CDR2 YENEEA.